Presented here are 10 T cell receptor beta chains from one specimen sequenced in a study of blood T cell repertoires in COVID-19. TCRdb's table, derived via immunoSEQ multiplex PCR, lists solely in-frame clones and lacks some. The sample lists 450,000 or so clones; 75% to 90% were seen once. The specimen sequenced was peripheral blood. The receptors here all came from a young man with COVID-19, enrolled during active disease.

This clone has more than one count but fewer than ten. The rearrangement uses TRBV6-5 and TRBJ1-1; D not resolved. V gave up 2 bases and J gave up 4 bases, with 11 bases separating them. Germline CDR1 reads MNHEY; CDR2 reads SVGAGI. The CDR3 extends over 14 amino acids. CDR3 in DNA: TGTGCCAGCAGTTACCAACCGGCGGGCACTGAAGCTTTCTTT. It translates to CASSYQPAGTEAFF.

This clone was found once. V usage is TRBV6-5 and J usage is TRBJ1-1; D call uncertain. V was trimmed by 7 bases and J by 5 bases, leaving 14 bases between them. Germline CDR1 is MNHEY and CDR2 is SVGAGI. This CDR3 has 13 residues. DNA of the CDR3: TGTGCCAGCATAGCACTTACGGGGACTGAAGCTTTCTTT. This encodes CASIALTGTEAFF.

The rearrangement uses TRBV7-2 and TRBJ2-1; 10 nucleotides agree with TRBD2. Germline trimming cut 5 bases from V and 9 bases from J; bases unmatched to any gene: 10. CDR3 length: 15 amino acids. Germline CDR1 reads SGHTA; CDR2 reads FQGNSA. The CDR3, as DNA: TGTGCCAGCAGCGCAGCGGGAGGGCCTCTTGTTGAGCAGTTCTTC. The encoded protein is CASSAAGGPLVEQFF.

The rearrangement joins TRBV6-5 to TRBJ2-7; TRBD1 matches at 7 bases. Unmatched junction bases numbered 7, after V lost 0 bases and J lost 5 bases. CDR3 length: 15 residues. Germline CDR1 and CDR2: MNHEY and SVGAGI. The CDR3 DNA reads TGTGCCAGCAGTTACTCGACAGGGAAGTCCCACGAGCAGTACTTC. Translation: CASSYSTGKSHEQYF.

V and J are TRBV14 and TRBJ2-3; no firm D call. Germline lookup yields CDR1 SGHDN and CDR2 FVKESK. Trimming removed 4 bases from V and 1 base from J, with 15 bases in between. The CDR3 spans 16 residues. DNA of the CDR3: TGTGCCAGCAGCCCAAGCGTACTACGGGGCACAGATACGCAGTATTTT. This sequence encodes CASSPSVLRGTDTQYF.

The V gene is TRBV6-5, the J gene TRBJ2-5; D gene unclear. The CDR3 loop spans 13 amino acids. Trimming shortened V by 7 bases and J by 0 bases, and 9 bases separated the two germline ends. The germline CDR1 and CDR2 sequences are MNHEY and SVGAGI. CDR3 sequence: CASIPANQETQYF. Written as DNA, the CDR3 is TGTGCCAGCATTCCAGCGAACCAAGAGACCCAGTACTTC.

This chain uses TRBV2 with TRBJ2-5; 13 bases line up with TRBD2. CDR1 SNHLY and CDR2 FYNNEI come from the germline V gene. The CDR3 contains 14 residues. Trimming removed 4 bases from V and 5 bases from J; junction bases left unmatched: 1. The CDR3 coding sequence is TGTGCCAGCAGTGCGACTAGCGGGGGGGAGACCCAGTACTTC. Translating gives CASSATSGGETQYF.

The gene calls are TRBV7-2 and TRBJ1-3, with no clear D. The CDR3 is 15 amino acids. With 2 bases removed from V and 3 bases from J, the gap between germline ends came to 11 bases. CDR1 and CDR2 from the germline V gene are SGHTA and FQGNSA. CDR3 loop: CASSLRHRDGNTIYF. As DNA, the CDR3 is TGTGCCAGCAGCTTAAGACATCGAGATGGAAACACCATATATTTT. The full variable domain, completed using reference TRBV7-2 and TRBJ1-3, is GAGVSQSPSNKVTEKGKDVELRCDPISGHTALYWYRQSLGQGLEFLIYFQGNSAPDKSGLPSDRFSAERTGGSVSTLTIQRTQQEDSAVYLCASSLRHRDGNTIYFGEGSWLTVV.

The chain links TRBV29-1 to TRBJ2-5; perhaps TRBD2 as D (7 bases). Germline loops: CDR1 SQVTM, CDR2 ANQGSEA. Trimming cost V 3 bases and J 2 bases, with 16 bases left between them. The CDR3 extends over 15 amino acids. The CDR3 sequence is CSVDCRRGTQETQYF. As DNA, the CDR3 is TGCAGCGTTGACTGTAGGCGGGGGACACAAGAGACCCAGTACTTC.

The CDR3 protein is CASTSGPGADTQYF. For the CDR3, the DNA is TGTGCCAGTACTAGCGGGCCTGGGGCAGATACGCAGTATTTT. This chain links TRBV19 with TRBJ2-3, with 8 bases that match TRBD2. The CDR3 is 14 residues long. Germline trimming cut 7 bases from V and 4 bases from J; bases unmatched to any gene: 7. CDR1 and CDR2 (germline): LNHDA, SQIVND (reference sequence).